This TCR beta chain was sequenced during a study of blood T cell repertoires in COVID-19. Study overall: Sites across the United States, Italy and Spain contributed samples from acute and convalescent COVID-19. From T cells, B-cell-depleted T cells, or PBMCs came the material, which was cDNA or gDNA.

Germline-derived CDR1 and CDR2 are MNHEY and SVGAGI. Trimming pared 6 bases from V and 0 bases from J, leaving 12 bases between. This CDR3 has 15 amino acids. In the study's own analysis: Nucleated cell number was recorded as an estimate derived from reference gene primer amplification. Some clones are missing from TCRdb's copy, which holds only in-frame ones; the method was immunoSEQ multiplex PCR. V, J and clone size were drawn from that table, and D and trimming were deduced from the DNA. The sample has roughly 14,000 clones, about four fifths seen once. Sequencing was performed on peripheral blood. The source of this sequence is a woman between 55 and 75 years old with acute or convalescent COVID-19. The chain links TRBV6-5 to TRBJ1-3; D unresolved. Written as DNA, the CDR3 is TGTGCCAGCAGCCTAGACTCTGGCTCTGGAAACACCATATATTTT. The encoded protein is CASSLDSGSGNTIYF.